The rows below give T cell receptor beta chains drawn from one sample of a study of blood T cell repertoires in COVID-19. Here immunoSEQ multiplex PCR was the method, and the copy in TCRdb shows in-frame clones only, minus some. The sample consists of more than 70,000 clones, about nine tenths of them appearing once. Specimen: peripheral blood. The receptors here all came from a woman aged 45-59 years with active or convalescent COVID-19. Each CDR3 is given with its conserved first and last residue. The D gene is left open where the match is weak.

CDR3 protein	D gene	V gene	J gene	CDR3 length
CASSSTGDTGNTIYF	TRBD1	TRBV7-3	TRBJ1-3	15
CASSPVSPAAFF	NA	TRBV7-9	TRBJ1-1	12
CASSELGASGNTIYF	NA	TRBV6-1	TRBJ1-3	15
CASSSRDWTNTGELFF	NA	TRBV5-8	TRBJ2-2	16
CASSLVFDQPQHF	NA	TRBV7-2	TRBJ1-5	13
CASSPPRGSGTIYF	NA	TRBV18	TRBJ1-3	14
CASSWEGGGQAFF	NA	TRBV7-9	TRBJ1-1	13
CAWSPGGFQPGELFF	TRBD1	TRBV30	TRBJ2-2	15
CASSVEEDPRYNEQFF	NA	TRBV7-2	TRBJ2-1	16
CASSGEGAGDPYEQYF	NA	TRBV9	TRBJ2-7	16
CAGNTGLKGYTF	NA	TRBV6-5	TRBJ1-2	12
CASTDTGLGTEAFF	NA	TRBV19	TRBJ1-1	14
CASSPSKARGPQHF	NA	TRBV19	TRBJ1-5	14
CASSQGGRPEAFF	NA	TRBV3-1/TRBV3-2	TRBJ1-1	13
CAAKRGPETQYF	TRBD1	TRBV30	TRBJ2-5	12
CASSHLAGQETQYF	TRBD2	TRBV4-1	TRBJ2-5	14
CASSSYRGNQPQHF	NA	TRBV7-2	TRBJ1-5	14
CSASPGLAGGPYF	TRBD2	TRBV20-1	TRBJ2-5	13
CASSPLLRNTGELFF	NA	TRBV4-1	TRBJ2-2	15
CASSLVQGRGEAFF	NA	TRBV27	TRBJ1-1	14
CASSLFRGGHGYTF	NA	TRBV27	TRBJ1-2	14
CASSLNGGSTEAFF	NA	TRBV11-2	TRBJ1-1	14
CASSQDPGSSGGAIFDTQYF	TRBD2	TRBV4-2	TRBJ2-3	20
CASSVGGRTDTQYF	NA	TRBV9	TRBJ2-3	14
CASSQDRGIQYNEQFF	NA	TRBV4-3	TRBJ2-1	16
CASSNPGTGVEETQYF	TRBD1	TRBV19	TRBJ2-5	16
CASSRSGGNTEAFF	NA	TRBV2	TRBJ1-1	14
CASSRDRGQESAEQFF	TRBD1	TRBV6-6	TRBJ2-1	16
CASSQEAQGARNTEAFF	TRBD1	TRBV3-1/TRBV3-2	TRBJ1-1	17